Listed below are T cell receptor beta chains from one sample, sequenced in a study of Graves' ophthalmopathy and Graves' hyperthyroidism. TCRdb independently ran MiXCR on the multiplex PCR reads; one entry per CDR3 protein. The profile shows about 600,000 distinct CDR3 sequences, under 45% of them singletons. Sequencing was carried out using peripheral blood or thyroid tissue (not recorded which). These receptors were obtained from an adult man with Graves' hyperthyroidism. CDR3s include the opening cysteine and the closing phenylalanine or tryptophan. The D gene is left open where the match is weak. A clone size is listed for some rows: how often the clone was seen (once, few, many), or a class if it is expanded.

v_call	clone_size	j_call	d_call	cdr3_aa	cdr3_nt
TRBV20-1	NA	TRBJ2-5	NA	CSGRDSLKETQYF	TGCAGTGGACGGGACTCGCTAAAAGAGACCCAGTACTTC
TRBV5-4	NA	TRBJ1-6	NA	CASSLTSRSPLHF	TGTGCCAGCAGCTTGACGAGTCGTTCACCCCTCCACTTT
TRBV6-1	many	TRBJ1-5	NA	CASSEGIINQPQHF	TGTGCCAGCAGTGAAGGGATAATCAATCAGCCCCAGCATTTT
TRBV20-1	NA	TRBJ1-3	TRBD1	CSARLPGQSSGNTICF	TGCAGTGCTAGACTACCGGGACAGAGCTCTGGAAACACCATATGCTTT
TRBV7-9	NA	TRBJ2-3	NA	CASSLVGGRTDTQYF	TGTGCCAGCAGCTTAGTCGGAGGGCGCACAGATACGCAGTATTTT
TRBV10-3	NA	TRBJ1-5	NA	CAISDVGLMINQPQHF	TGTGCCATCAGTGATGTCGGACTCATGATCAATCAGCCCCAGCATTTT
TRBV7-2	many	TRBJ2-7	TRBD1	CASSLIGIRDRRYEQYF	TGTGCCAGCAGCTTAATCGGGATCCGGGACAGGAGGTACGAGCAGTACTTC
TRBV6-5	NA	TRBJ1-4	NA	CASSYSSGGEKLFF	TGTGCCAGCAGTTACAGCAGTGGGGGTGAAAAACTGTTTTTT
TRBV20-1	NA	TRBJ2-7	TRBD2	CSARAKGLAGPYEQYF	TGCAGTGCTAGAGCTAAGGGACTAGCGGGACCCTACGAGCAGTACTTC
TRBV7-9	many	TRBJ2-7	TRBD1	CASSLGGQGAYEQYF	TGTGCCAGCAGCTTAGGCGGACAGGGGGCCTACGAGCAGTACTTC
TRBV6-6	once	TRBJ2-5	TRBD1	CASRQGATQETQYF	TGTGCCAGCCGACAGGGGGCCACTCAAGAGACCCAGTACTTC
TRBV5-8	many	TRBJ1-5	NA	CASSLGTGKPQHF	TGTGCCAGCAGCTTGGGGACCGGTAAGCCCCAGCATTTT
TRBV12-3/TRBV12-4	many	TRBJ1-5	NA	CASRGLLVPQHF	TGTGCCAGCAGGGGACTCCTTGTGCCCCAGCATTTT
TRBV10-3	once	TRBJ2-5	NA	CAISDLLETQYF	TGTGCCATCAGTGATTTGTTGGAGACCCAGTACTTC
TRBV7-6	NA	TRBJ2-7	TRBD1	CASSLVARQGSSYEQYF	TGTGCCAGCAGCTTAGTCGCGCGACAGGGGAGCTCCTACGAGCAGTACTTC
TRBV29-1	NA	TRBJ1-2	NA	CSSEEQGSNYGYTF	TGCAGCTCAGAGGAACAGGGTAGTAACTATGGCTACACCTTC
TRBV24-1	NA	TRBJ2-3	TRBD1	CATSDLTQGADTQYF	TGTGCCACCAGTGATTTGACCCAGGGGGCAGATACGCAGTATTTT
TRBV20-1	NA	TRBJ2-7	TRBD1	CSASVTGTHEQYF	TGCAGTGCTAGCGTGACAGGGACCCATGAGCAGTACTTC
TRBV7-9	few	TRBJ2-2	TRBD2	CASSLLAGVNGELFF	TGTGCCAGCAGCTTACTAGCGGGAGTCAACGGGGAGCTGTTTTTT
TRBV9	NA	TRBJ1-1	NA	CAGSVALNTEAFF	TGTGCCGGCAGCGTAGCCCTGAACACTGAAGCTTTCTTT
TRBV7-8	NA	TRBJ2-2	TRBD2	CASSRGLAGGANTGELFF	TGTGCCAGCAGCAGAGGACTAGCGGGAGGCGCGAACACCGGGGAGCTGTTTTTT
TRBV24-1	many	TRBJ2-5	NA	CATSDWHPQETQYF	TGTGCCACCAGTGATTGGCACCCCCAAGAGACCCAGTACTTC
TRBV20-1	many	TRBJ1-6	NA	CSASSGARIWSPLHF	TGCAGTGCTAGTTCGGGGGCGAGGATTTGGTCACCCCTCCACTTT
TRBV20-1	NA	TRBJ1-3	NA	CSARGILGALGNTIYF	TGCAGTGCTAGAGGCATACTGGGGGCCCTCGGAAACACCATATATTTT
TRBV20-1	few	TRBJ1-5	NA	CSAREAPGQPQHF	TGCAGTGCTAGAGAGGCGCCCGGGCAGCCCCAGCATTTT
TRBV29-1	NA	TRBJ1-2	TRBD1	CSVGGSGGGQRLYGYTF	TGCAGCGTTGGGGGTTCGGGCGGGGGACAGAGGCTTTATGGCTACACCTTC
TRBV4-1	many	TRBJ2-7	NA	CASSQGTLYEQYF	TGCGCCAGCAGCCAGGGCACACTCTACGAGCAGTACTTC
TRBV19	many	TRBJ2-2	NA	CASSIVAGGTGELFF	TGTGCCAGTAGTATAGTAGCAGGAGGGACCGGGGAGCTGTTTTTT
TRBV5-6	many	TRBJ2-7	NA	CASSLVAGTGEQYF	TGTGCCAGCAGCTTGGTTGCGGGAACCGGAGAGCAGTACTTC
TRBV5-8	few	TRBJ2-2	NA	CASSLNGINTGELFF	TGTGCCAGCAGCTTGAATGGGATTAACACCGGGGAGCTGTTTTTT
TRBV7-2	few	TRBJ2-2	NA	CASSLRPGLNTGELFF	TGTGCCAGCAGCTTACGACCGGGACTGAACACCGGGGAGCTGTTTTTT
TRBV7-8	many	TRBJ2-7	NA	CASSGGDYEQYF	TGTGCCAGCAGCGGCGGGGATTACGAGCAGTACTTC
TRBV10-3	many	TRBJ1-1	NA	CAISDEGSSSAFF	TGTGCCATCAGTGACGAGGGGTCCTCCTCGGCTTTCTTT
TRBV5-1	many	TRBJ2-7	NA	CASSLRQVDEQYF	TGCGCCAGCAGCTTGAGACAAGTCGACGAGCAGTACTTC
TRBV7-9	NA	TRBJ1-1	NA	CASSFGVRGNTEAFF	TGTGCCAGCAGCTTCGGAGTCAGGGGGAACACTGAAGCTTTCTTT
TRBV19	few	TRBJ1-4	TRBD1	CASSIGQGMEKLFF	TGTGCCAGTAGTATCGGACAGGGGATGGAAAAACTGTTTTTT
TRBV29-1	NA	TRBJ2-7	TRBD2	CSVPGTSGSYEQYF	TGCAGCGTTCCCGGGACTAGCGGGAGCTACGAGCAGTACTTC
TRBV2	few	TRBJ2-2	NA	CASSEEFTGELFF	TGTGCCAGCAGTGAGGAGTTCACCGGGGAGCTGTTTTTT
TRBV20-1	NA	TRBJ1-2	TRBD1	CSAYRGYGYTF	TGCAGTGCTTACAGGGGCTATGGCTACACCTTC
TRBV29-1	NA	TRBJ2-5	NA	CSLYIPVQETQYF	TGCAGCTTATACATTCCAGTCCAAGAGACCCAGTACTTC
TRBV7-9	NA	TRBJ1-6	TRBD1	CATSREGAGSPLHF	TGTGCCACCAGCAGAGAGGGGGCTGGATCACCCCTCCACTTT
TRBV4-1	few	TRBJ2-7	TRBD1	CASSQVPLGGLNEQYF	TGCGCCAGCAGCCAAGTTCCCCTAGGGGGCTTAAACGAGCAGTACTTC
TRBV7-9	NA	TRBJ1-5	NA	CASSLDGGLNQPQHF	TGTGCCAGCAGCTTAGATGGGGGTCTGAATCAGCCCCAGCATTTT
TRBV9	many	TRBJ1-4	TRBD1	CASGPGAGQGGEKLFF	TGTGCCAGCGGCCCTGGGGCGGGACAGGGGGGTGAAAAACTGTTTTTT
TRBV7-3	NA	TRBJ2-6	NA	CASSPTPTGANVLTF	TGTGCCAGCAGCCCTACCCCGACAGGGGCCAACGTCCTGACTTTC